The rows below give T cell receptor beta chains drawn from one sample of a study of T-cell memory formation after mild COVID-19. TCRdb reprocessed the 5' RACE reads with MiXCR, giving one entry per CDR3 protein. Of tens of thousands of distinct CDR3 sequences in the sample, approximately 15% were seen once. The specimen sequenced was PBMCs or a T cell subset sorted from them (not recorded which). Source of these receptors: an adult woman who had mild COVID-19 (a few samples of this study predate the infection). Cell type and time point are not known. Both conserved end residues are part of each CDR3. A D gene is named only where the DNA matches it firmly. Not every row has a clone size; where given, it reads once, few, many or a size class.

abundance	j_gene	v_gene	d_gene	CDR3nt	CDR3aa
-	TRBJ2-1	TRBV20-1	-	TGCAGTGCTAGGGGGCCGGTCCATGAGCAGTTCTTC	CSARGPVHEQFF
few	TRBJ1-1	TRBV13	TRBD1	TGTGCCAGCAGCAGCCGGGACAGGGGGAACACTGAAGCTTTCTTT	CASSSRDRGNTEAFF
-	TRBJ2-1	TRBV18	TRBD1	TGTGCCAGCTCACCACCCGACAGGGGCTCCTACAATGAGCAGTTCTTC	CASSPPDRGSYNEQFF
-	TRBJ2-7	TRBV6-2/TRBV6-3	-	TGTGCCAGCAGAATGTACGGTCCCCGAAACAGGAGATACGAGCAGTACTTC	CASRMYGPRNRRYEQYF
few	TRBJ1-2	TRBV4-1	-	TGCGCCAGCAGCCAAGATCGGAGTAGGGCCCTCTATGGCTACACCTTC	CASSQDRSRALYGYTF
-	TRBJ1-2	TRBV29-1	-	TGCAGCGTTGAAGTCCCTAACTATGGCTACACCTTC	CSVEVPNYGYTF
few	TRBJ2-7	TRBV12-3/TRBV12-4	TRBD2	TGTGCCAGCAGTTTGGTCGGGACTAGCGAGTCCGAGCAGTACTTC	CASSLVGTSESEQYF
-	TRBJ2-1	TRBV5-5	-	TGTGCCAGCCGGACTATAGGCCACAATGAGCAGTTCTTC	CASRTIGHNEQFF
-	TRBJ2-1	TRBV3-1	TRBD2	TGTGCCAGCAGCCAAGAGTCGGGACTAGCGGGAGAATACTACAATGAGCAGTTCTTC	CASSQESGLAGEYYNEQFF
-	TRBJ2-2	TRBV7-8	-	TGTGCCAGCAGGAGTGCCGGGACCGTGGAGGGGGAGCTGTTTTTT	CASRSAGTVEGELFF
-	TRBJ2-7	TRBV4-1	TRBD1	TGCGCCAGCAGCCTAGCAAAAGGACAGGGCTACGAGCAGTACTTC	CASSLAKGQGYEQYF
few	TRBJ2-7	TRBV2	-	TGTGCCAGCAGTGAAGCGTCGACAGAGCAGTACTTC	CASSEASTEQYF
-	TRBJ2-6	TRBV7-6	TRBD1	TGTGCCAGCACTACGAGACAGGGGGCAAGTGGGGCCAACGTCCTGACTTTC	CASTTRQGASGANVLTF
few	TRBJ1-2	TRBV12-2	-	TGTGCAAGTCGCTTAAACGGCAGAAACTATGGCTACACCTTC	CASRLNGRNYGYTF
-	TRBJ2-7	TRBV19	-	TGTGCCAGTAGCGACACTTCTACCTACGAGCAGTACTTC	CASSDTSTYEQYF
-	TRBJ2-7	TRBV29-1	-	TGCAGCGTTGGCGGGCAGGAGGACTACGAGCAGTACTTC	CSVGGQEDYEQYF
-	TRBJ1-2	TRBV4-1	-	TGCGCCAGCAGCCAAGAAGTCGGGACGGGCTACACCTTC	CASSQEVGTGYTF
few	TRBJ1-2	TRBV7-9	-	TGTGCCAGCAGCTTAGTCAGGGAAAGGGATGGCTACACCTTC	CASSLVRERDGYTF
few	TRBJ1-1	TRBV7-2	-	TGTGCCAGCAGCTTAGTTTTACTCATGAACACTGAAGCTTTCTTT	CASSLVLLMNTEAFF
large	TRBJ2-2	TRBV4-1	-	TGCGCCAGCAGCCAAGATCTGGAGTACACCGGGGAGCTGTTTTTT	CASSQDLEYTGELFF
many	TRBJ2-1	TRBV5-6	-	TGTGCCAGCAGCTCCTACAATGAGTGGTTCTTC	CASSSYNEWFF
few	TRBJ2-1	TRBV7-2	-	TGTGCCAGCAGCTTAGTTTCGGCTAGCGCCAATGAGCAGTTCTTC	CASSLVSASANEQFF
few	TRBJ2-1	TRBV4-2	TRBD2	TGTGCCAGCAGCCAAGATCGGGTAGCGGGGGGGCCTGATGAGCAGTTCTTC	CASSQDRVAGGPDEQFF
few	TRBJ2-1	TRBV15	-	TGTGCCACCAGGTCGGGGCACAATGAGCAGTTCTTC	CATRSGHNEQFF
few	TRBJ1-2	TRBV24-1	TRBD1	TGTGCCACCAGTTGGGCCGACACAGGGGGCTATGGCTACACCTTC	CATSWADTGGYGYTF
few	TRBJ2-2	TRBV5-6	-	TGTGCCAGCAGCTATGGAGGACCCCTACCTCCGAACACCGGGGAGCTGTTTTTT	CASSYGGPLPPNTGELFF
-	TRBJ2-7	TRBV15	-	TGTGCCACCAGCCTAGGGGGGTCCTACGAGCAGTACTTC	CATSLGGSYEQYF
few	TRBJ2-7	TRBV7-6	TRBD1	TGTGCCAGCAGCCACACGCTAGGACAGGCCTCCTACGAGCAGTACTTC	CASSHTLGQASYEQYF
few	TRBJ2-3	TRBV12-3/TRBV12-4	TRBD1	TGTGCCAGCGGCTCCGGGACAGGGGGATTGGCAGATACGCAGTATTTT	CASGSGTGGLADTQYF
few	TRBJ2-1	TRBV7-9	TRBD2	TGTGCCAGCAGCTTTCCTATAACTAGCGGGGATTACAATGAGCAGTTCTTC	CASSFPITSGDYNEQFF
-	TRBJ2-7	TRBV12-3/TRBV12-4	-	TGTGCCAGCAGTTTAATAGGTTACGAGCAGTACTTC	CASSLIGYEQYF
few	TRBJ2-1	TRBV14	-	TGTGCCAGCAGCCGTTTCTTCAGGAGCTCCTACAATGAGCAGTTCTTC	CASSRFFRSSYNEQFF
-	TRBJ2-3	TRBV24-1	TRBD2	TGTGCCACCCGCGCGGGAGGCGATACGCAGTATTTT	CATRAGGDTQYF
many	TRBJ2-1	TRBV4-1	TRBD2	TGCGCCAGCAGCCAGCGGGAGCCCTCGGACTACAATGAGCAGTTCTTC	CASSQREPSDYNEQFF
few	TRBJ2-1	TRBV15	TRBD2	TGTGCCACCAGCAGAGAGCGGACTAGCGTATACAATGAGCAGTTCTTC	CATSRERTSVYNEQFF
-	TRBJ2-7	TRBV7-8	-	TGTGCCAGCAGCTCCGGGATCGGAGGCGAGCAGTACTTC	CASSSGIGGEQYF
many	TRBJ2-2	TRBV12-3/TRBV12-4	TRBD2	TGTGCCAGCAGCCCAGGGACTAGCAGTCGCTCAGGGGCGAACACCGGGGAGCTGTTTTTT	CASSPGTSSRSGANTGELFF
few	TRBJ2-7	TRBV5-6	TRBD2	TGTGCCAGCAGCTTCGGACTAGCGGGAGACGAGCAGTACTTC	CASSFGLAGDEQYF
few	TRBJ2-5	TRBV4-1	-	TGCGCCAGCAGCCAAGATCGGCTTCAAGAGACCCAGTACTTC	CASSQDRLQETQYF
few	TRBJ2-1	TRBV15	TRBD2	TGTGCCACCAGCAGAGATCATCCCGGACTAGCGGGGGCCTACAATGAGCAGTTCTTC	CATSRDHPGLAGAYNEQFF
few	TRBJ2-5	TRBV4-2	-	TGTGCCAGCAGCCAAGACGACACGGGACGCATGCTAGAAGAGACCCAGTACTTC	CASSQDDTGRMLEETQYF
-	TRBJ2-3	TRBV24-1	-	TGTGCCACCAGTGATTTTGGGGAGGACAGCCGGCTCCAGGATACGCAGTATTTT	CATSDFGEDSRLQDTQYF
-	TRBJ2-7	TRBV7-6	TRBD2	TGTGCCAGCAGGATGATGCCTACTAGCGCCGACTACGAGCAGTACTTC	CASRMMPTSADYEQYF
-	TRBJ2-3	TRBV6-6	TRBD1	TGTGCCAGCAGTTACTGGCCCAGGGGGCTTGGCACAGATACGCAGTATTTT	CASSYWPRGLGTDTQYF
-	TRBJ2-1	TRBV2	-	TGTGCCAGCACCCCAAGGGGGGGACCCAATGAGCAGTTCTTC	CASTPRGGPNEQFF
-	TRBJ2-1	TRBV11-1	-	TGTGCCAGCAGCTTACCCCGCGTGGGTGAGCAGTTCTTC	CASSLPRVGEQFF
few	TRBJ2-1	TRBV5-1	TRBD2	TGCGCCAGCAGCCCCCTCGGGGGACTAGCGGGAGTAAAGGAGTTCTTC	CASSPLGGLAGVKEFF
-	TRBJ1-2	TRBV3-1	TRBD1	TGTGCCAGCAGCCAAGAGCGGACAGGGTGGCTCTATGGCTACACCTTC	CASSQERTGWLYGYTF
once	TRBJ2-5	TRBV21-1	-	TGTGCCAGCAGCTCAAAGGCGGGACTAGCGGGAGTAACAGAGACCCAGTACTTC	CASSSKAGLAGVTETQYF
-	TRBJ1-5	TRBV5-1	-	TGCGCCAGCAGCTTGGATGGGGGTGGCGGCCAGCCCCAGCATTTT	CASSLDGGGGQPQHF
few	TRBJ1-2	TRBV11-2	-	TGTGCCAGCAACCACCCAGGGGACTATGGCTACACCTTC	CASNHPGDYGYTF
-	TRBJ2-6	TRBV24-1	-	TGTGCCACCATGCCGGGGTCTGGGGCCAACGTCCTGACTTTC	CATMPGSGANVLTF
few	TRBJ1-1	TRBV12-3/TRBV12-4	-	TGTGCCAGCAGTCCAAACACCCTTGAAGCTTTCTTT	CASSPNTLEAFF
-	TRBJ2-7	TRBV29-1	-	TGCAGCGTTGAGTCTATGGACGAGCAGTACTTC	CSVESMDEQYF
few	TRBJ2-7	TRBV12-3/TRBV12-4	-	TGTGCCAGCGGACCCCCCTACGAGCAGTACTTC	CASGPPYEQYF
-	TRBJ2-7	TRBV27	-	TGTGCCAGCAGCCTTGTACAGGCCCCCGCCTACGAGCAGTACTTC	CASSLVQAPAYEQYF
few	TRBJ2-7	TRBV11-3	-	TGTGCCAGCAGCTTAGCGGGAGTCTCCTACGAGCAGTACTTC	CASSLAGVSYEQYF